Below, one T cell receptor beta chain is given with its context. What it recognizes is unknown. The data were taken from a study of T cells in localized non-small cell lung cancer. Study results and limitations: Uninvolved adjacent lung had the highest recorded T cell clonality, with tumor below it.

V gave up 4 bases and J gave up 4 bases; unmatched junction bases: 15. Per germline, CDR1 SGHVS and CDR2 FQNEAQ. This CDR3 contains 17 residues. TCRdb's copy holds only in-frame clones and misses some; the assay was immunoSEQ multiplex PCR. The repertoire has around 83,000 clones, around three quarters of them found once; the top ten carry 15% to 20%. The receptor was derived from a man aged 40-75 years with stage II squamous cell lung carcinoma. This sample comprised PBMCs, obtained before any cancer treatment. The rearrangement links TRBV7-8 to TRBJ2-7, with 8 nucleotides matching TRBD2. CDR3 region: CASSSQDLSGSDYEQYF. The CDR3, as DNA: TGTGCCAGCAGCTCGCAAGACTTAAGCGGGAGTGATTACGAGCAGTACTTC.